This record covers a single T cell receptor (beta chain). Its antigen is unknown. Sequencing was performed with immunoSEQ multiplex PCR; in TCRdb, only in-frame clones are kept and a portion is missing. This sample has about 1,900,000 clones; roughly 94% occur once, and the top ten carry more than 0.9%. Naive CD8 cells, CD45RO-negative and positively selected for CCR7, excluded terminally differentiated effector memory CD45RA+ cells. The data were taken from a study of shared clonotypes between healthy human individuals. The CDR3 has 14 residues. Trimming at V came to 4 bases and at J to 4 bases, leaving 2 bases not matched to a gene. Per the germline V gene, CDR1 is GTSNPN and CDR2 is SVGIG (reference sequence). Overall study findings and caveats: Depth was large, yet rarefaction showed that sorted-subset sequencing was incomplete. Non-shared clonotypes had lower generation probabilities than clonotypes shared by all four sorted-subset donors.

The V and J genes are TRBV30 and TRBJ2-1; 12 bases align to TRBD2. The receptor was derived from a man between 18 and 35 years old in good health. The material sequenced was naive CD8+ T cells sorted from blood. This chain's CDR3 is CAWTSGRDYNEQFF. CDR3 nucleotide sequence: TGTGCCTGGACTAGCGGGAGGGATTACAATGAGCAGTTCTTC.